The 24 T cell receptor beta chains given below trace back to one sample, sequenced in a study of T cells in Graves' hyperthyroidism and ophthalmopathy. The source material, RNA transcripts, was used to amplify TCR beta CDR3 regions. The HTBI set primed first-round TCR CDR3 RT-PCR. One entry per CDR3 protein, called by TCRdb with MiXCR from the multiplex PCR reads. This table has around 350,000 distinct CDR3 sequences, about 13% appearing once. Material: blood. The receptor source for this set is a woman aged 18-29 years with Graves' hyperthyroidism.

V usage is TRBV5-4 and J usage is TRBJ2-3, with TRBD2 identical over 13 bases. CDR1 and CDR2 from the germline V gene are SGHNT and YYREEE (reference sequence). This CDR3 has 15 amino acids. J gave up 6 bases and V 5 bases, and 6 bases lay outside the gene matches. This chain's CDR3 is CASRLAGGPADTQYF. The CDR3 DNA reads as TGTGCCAGCAGACTAGCGGGAGGGCCAGCCGATACGCAGTATTTT.

This clonotype was found many times. This chain links TRBV28 with TRBJ1-2; 10 nucleotides match TRBD1. In germline, CDR1 is MDHEN, CDR2 SYDVKM. The J segment lost 6 bases and the V segment lost 7 bases, leaving 8 bases of the junction unmatched. The CDR3 extends over 14 amino acids. CDR3 amino acids: CASTRGQGRNGYTF. The DNA of the CDR3 is TGTGCCAGCACTCGGGGACAGGGGAGAAATGGCTACACCTTC.

The gene calls are TRBV10-3 and TRBJ2-1; unclear D gene. CDR1 is ENHRY and CDR2 is SYGVKD in the germline V gene. The CDR3 contains 14 residues. V lost 6 bases, J lost 5 bases, and 14 bases lay in between. The CDR3 DNA sequence: TGTGCCATCAGAGCGTCCCCAGGAGACAATGAGCAGTTCTTC. This codes for CAIRASPGDNEQFF.

This clonotype has at least ten counts. V is TRBV6-1 and J is TRBJ1-1, with 7 bases aligning to TRBD1. Trimming at V came to 5 bases and at J to 1 base, leaving 7 bases not matched to a gene. Germline V gives CDR1 MNHNS, CDR2 SASEGT. This CDR3 contains 15 residues. The CDR3 spells CASSIRQGPNTEAFF. As DNA, the CDR3 is TGTGCCAGCAGTATCCGACAGGGCCCGAACACTGAAGCTTTCTTT.

This clonotype was detected ten times or more. The V and J genes are TRBV5-1 and TRBJ2-1; 9 bases are a match to TRBD1. V dropped 0 bases and J dropped 2; count of bases not matched to a gene: 6. The length of the CDR3 is 17 residues. CDR1 is SGHRS and CDR2 is YFSETQ in the germline V gene. The CDR3 DNA reads TGCGCCAGCAGCTTGGGGGGACAGGGTAAAACCTACAATGAGCAGTTCTTC. Its protein is CASSLGGQGKTYNEQFF.

This clonotype showed up many times. J is TRBJ2-5 and V is TRBV30; D uncertain. Looked up from germline, CDR1 is GTSNPN and CDR2 is SVGIG (reference sequence). The V end was cut by 3 bases, the J end by 1 base, with 6 bases between. This CDR3 comprises 12 residues. CDR3 DNA sequence: TGTGCCTGGAGGAGATTCCAAGAGACCCAGTACTTC. Its protein product is CAWRRFQETQYF.

This clonotype was seen a few times. The chain combines TRBV19 with TRBJ2-1; possibly TRBD2 for D (5 bases). Germline V lookup: CDR1 LNHDA, CDR2 SQIVND (reference sequence). The CDR3 runs 15 residues. The V gene lost 2 bases and the J gene lost 6 bases, with 14 bases spanning the gap. CDR3 bases: TGTGCCAGTAGTATACCACCGTTCCGGGGCAATGAGCAGTTCTTC. Translated: CASSIPPFRGNEQFF. Together with reference TRBV19 and TRBJ2-1, the CDR3 gives the full variable domain: DGGITQSPKYLFRKEGQNVTLSCEQNLNHDAMYWYRQDPGQGLRLIYYSQIVNDFQKGDIAEGYSVSREKKESFPLTVTSAQKNPTAFYLCASSIPPFRGNEQFFGPGTRLTVL.

This clonotype has only a few counts. The chain combines TRBV5-4 with TRBJ2-3; D gene uncertain. This CDR3 has 12 residues. V gave up 4 bases and J gave up 4 bases, with 7 bases separating them. From germline, CDR1 is SGHNT and CDR2 YYREEE (reference sequence). In nucleotides, the CDR3 is TGTGCCAGCAGCGCATACGCAGATACGCAGTATTTT. The encoded protein is CASSAYADTQYF.

This clonotype was found a few times. The chain recombines TRBV28 with TRBJ1-3; no reliable D call. CDR3 length: 13 residues. V gave up 1 base and J gave up 7 bases, with 8 bases separating them. Germline lookup yields CDR1 MDHEN and CDR2 SYDVKM. CDR3 sequence reads: CASSLFRRNTIYF. The CDR3 nucleotides are TGTGCCAGCAGTTTATTTCGGCGGAACACCATATATTTT.

This clonotype occurred a few times. The chain is built from TRBV9 and TRBJ1-3; D remains ambiguous. Trimming left V 3 bases short and J 3 bases short, with 10 bases between. The CDR3 has 14 residues. Germline lookup yields CDR1 SGDLS and CDR2 YYNGEE. The CDR3 loop is CASSERTGGNTIYF. The CDR3, as DNA: TGTGCCAGCAGCGAACGGACGGGTGGAAACACCATATATTTT.

V gene TRBV5-4 combines with J gene TRBJ1-4; TRBD1 might be the D (5 bases). V gave up 0 bases and J gave up 4 bases, with 7 bases separating them. Germline V gene sequence: CDR1 SGHNT, CDR2 YYREEE (reference sequence). The CDR3 runs to 14 residues. The CDR3 protein is CASSLGQNNEKLFF. The CDR3 DNA reads TGTGCCAGCAGCTTGGGACAGAATAATGAAAAACTGTTTTTT.

This clonotype has ten or more counts. The chain is built from TRBV18 and TRBJ1-1; D gene unclear. Germline V gene lookup returns CDR1 KGHSH and CDR2 LQKENI. The ends were cut back, 3 bases at V and 6 bases at J, with 11 bases in the middle. The CDR3 has 13 amino acids. The CDR3 DNA follows: TGTGCCAGCTCACCTCCAGGACGGCCTGAAGCTTTCTTT. Translating it yields CASSPPGRPEAFF.

This clonotype has a handful of counts. The rearrangement links TRBV27 to TRBJ1-4, with 7 bases identical to TRBD1. V trimming: 2 bases; J trimming: 8 bases; junction bases outside the gene matches: 11. The CDR3 spans 16 residues. Per germline, CDR1 MNHEY and CDR2 SMNVEV (reference sequence). The CDR3 DNA is TGTGCCAGCAGTTTAGGGCAGGGGGGTTCGGGAGAAAAACTGTTTTTT. As protein: CASSLGQGGSGEKLFF.

A word on this clonotype: At one end, the junction sequence differs from germline, possibly due to a read error. The chain is built from TRBV28 and TRBJ2-7; D may match TRBD1 or TRBD2 (5 bases each). This CDR3 has 15 residues. Germline V gene lookup returns CDR1 MDHEN and CDR2 SYDVKM. CDR3 nucleotide sequence: TGTGCCAACAGTCCGAACCGGGACCTGGAAGCTCGGCAGTACTTC. Translated, it gives CANSPNRDLEARQYF. Looking up the rest from reference TRBV28 and TRBJ2-7 gives the full variable domain: DVKVTQSSRYLVKRTGEKVFLECVQDMDHENMFWYRQDPGLGLRLIYFSYDVKMKEKGDIPEGYSVSREKKERFSLILESASTNQTSMYLCANSPNRDLEARQYFGPGTRLTVT.

This clonotype has ten or more counts. The rearrangement uses TRBV27 and TRBJ2-7, with 10 nucleotides matching TRBD1. The V gene's germline CDR1 is MNHEY and CDR2 SMNVEV (reference sequence). Trimming cost V 3 bases and J 7 bases; bases outside gene matches: 9. This CDR3 is built from 15 residues. The CDR3 nucleotides are TGTGCCAGCAGTTTCCGGCCGGGACAGGGGAAGGAGCAGTACTTC. It translates to CASSFRPGQGKEQYF.

This clonotype showed up many times. The rearrangement links TRBV2 to TRBJ2-1; 14 positions match TRBD2. The CDR3 is 18 residues long. The V gene's germline CDR1 is SNHLY and CDR2 FYNNEI. J lost 0 bases, V lost 9 bases, and 10 bases had no gene match. CDR3 coding DNA: TGTGCCAGTACCGGGACTAGCGGGGGCAGGAGCTCCTACAATGAGCAGTTCTTC. Its translation: CASTGTSGGRSSYNEQFF.

V is TRBV5-1 and J is TRBJ2-3; 11 bases fit TRBD2. Germline CDR1 SGHRS, CDR2 YFSETQ. The junction had 8 bases not matched to a gene; V was cut back by 0 bases and J by 2 bases. This CDR3 is 18 amino acids long. The CDR3 DNA reads as TGCGCCAGCAGCTTGGCCCTAGGACTAGCGGGCTCCACAGATACGCAGTATTTT. Its translation is CASSLALGLAGSTDTQYF. The full variable domain, its missing parts supplied by reference TRBV5-1 and TRBJ2-3, is KAGVTQTPRYLIKTRGQQVTLSCSPISGHRSVSWYQQTPGQGLQFLFEYFSETQRNKGNFPGRFSGRQFSNSRSEMNVSTLELGDSALYLCASSLALGLAGSTDTQYFGPGTRLTVL.

Many counts were recorded for this clonotype. The rearrangement links TRBV20-1 to TRBJ1-6; D may be TRBD1 (5 bases). V shed 2 bases and J shed 5 bases, with 10 bases lying between them. The germline gives CDR1 DFQATT, CDR2 SNEGSKA (reference sequence). This CDR3 has 14 residues. CDR3 bases: TGCAGTGCTAGATCACCAGGGAATAATTCACCCCTCCACTTT. Translation: CSARSPGNNSPLHF.

This clonotype was seen a handful of times. V gene TRBV19 combines with J gene TRBJ2-3; tentative D call: TRBD2 (7 bases). The CDR3 runs to 15 residues. The germline V gene has CDR1 LNHDA and CDR2 SQIVND (reference sequence). Trimming pared 3 bases from V and 5 bases from J, leaving 15 bases between. DNA of the CDR3: TGTGCCAGTAGTATCAATGGCGGGGGACAAGATACGCAGTATTTT. Translating gives CASSINGGGQDTQYF.

This sequence joins TRBV10-3 and TRBJ1-1, with TRBD1 as a possible D gene (5 bases). The CDR3 runs to 13 residues. The germline V and J ends were trimmed by 6 bases and 5 bases, with 13 bases remaining between them. The germline CDR1 and CDR2 sequences are ENHRY and SYGVKD. The CDR3 sequence: CAIRREGATEAFF. CDR3 DNA: TGTGCCATCAGGAGGGAAGGGGCGACTGAAGCTTTCTTT.

There are many counts of this clonotype. The V and J genes are TRBV9 and TRBJ2-3; TRBD2 matches at 10 bases. Germline CDR1 is SGDLS and CDR2 is YYNGEE. The CDR3 runs to 16 residues. With V trimmed by 1 base and J by 4 bases, 6 bases remained unmatched. In nucleotides, the CDR3 is TGTGCCAGCAGCGTATGGTCTAGCGGGGGTGCAGATACGCAGTATTTT. Translation gives CASSVWSSGGADTQYF.

This clonotype was found a few times. The rearrangement links TRBV2 to TRBJ1-3; D gene ambiguous. In germline, CDR1 is SNHLY, CDR2 FYNNEI. This CDR3 spans 15 amino acids. V lost 3 bases, J lost 0 bases, and 9 bases lay in between. The CDR3 loop reads CASSDGSISGNTIYF. The CDR3 DNA is TGTGCCAGCAGTGATGGCAGTATCTCTGGAAACACCATATATTTT.

In this sample, this clonotype turned up many times. The chain is built from TRBV28 and TRBJ2-1, with 8 bases aligning to TRBD2. Trimming took 4 bases from V and 3 from J; bases not matched to a gene: 8. The CDR3 covers 16 residues. The germline V gene has CDR1 MDHEN and CDR2 SYDVKM. The CDR3 spells CASSSGGDPRYNEQFF. The CDR3 DNA is TGTGCCAGCAGTTCGGGAGGGGATCCGCGCTACAATGAGCAGTTCTTC.

The V call is TRBV20-1, the J call TRBJ1-2, with TRBD1 matching 10 bases. Germline V CDR1 and CDR2: DFQATT, SNEGSKA (reference sequence). Trimming took 6 bases from V and 8 from J; bases not matched to a gene: 12. CDR3 size: 14 residues. CDR3 DNA: TGCAGTGCACACCCCGGGACAGGGGACGGAGGCTACACCTTC. Translating gives CSAHPGTGDGGYTF.